These 25 T cell receptor beta chains came from one sample sequenced in a study of Ad26.COV2.S vaccination and SARS-CoV-2 variants. Here immunoSEQ multiplex PCR was the method, and the copy in TCRdb shows in-frame clones only, minus some. The sample holds around 310,000 clones, approximately 87% seen once. The treatment was: around 19 received Ad26.COV2.S at low or high dose, single or two shots; about 5 received placebo; per-sample allocation not given. Day 63 after the first injection of vaccine or placebo was the sampling time. The source material was peripheral blood, sampled in a trial of Ad26.COV2.S vaccine versus placebo. The source of these receptors is a person between 18 and 65 years old who received the Ad26.COV2.S COVID-19 vaccine or a placebo.

The CDR3 reads CASSGWLSGDEKLFF. CDR3 bases: TGTGCCAGTAGTGGATGGTTGTCAGGGGATGAAAAACTGTTTTTT. The genes are TRBV19 and TRBJ1-4, with D tentatively TRBD1 (6 bases). There are 15 residues in the CDR3. V was pared by 5 bases and J by 6 bases, with 16 bases between. Germline V CDR1 and CDR2: LNHDA, SQIVND (reference sequence).

As for this clone: It is likely a read error: a sequence one base away is far more abundant. The chain is built from TRBV10-3 and TRBJ1-2; a weak D match, TRBD1 (5 bases). The V gene lost 5 bases and the J gene lost 4 bases, with 8 bases spanning the gap. CDR3 length: 12 amino acids. Germline lookup yields CDR1 ENHRY and CDR2 SYGVKD. CDR3 sequence: CAISRDGYGYTF. The CDR3 DNA is TGTGCCATCAGTCGGGACGGCTATGGCTACACCTTC.

The chain is built from TRBV7-6 and TRBJ2-2, with 9 bases fitting TRBD1. Per germline, CDR1 SGHVS and CDR2 FNYEAQ. The CDR3 covers 18 residues. V dropped 0 bases and J dropped 3; count of bases not matched to a gene: 8. CDR3 coding DNA: TGTGCCAGCAGCTTAGCCCCTACAGGGGGCGTAGACACCGGGGAGCTGTTTTTT. Amino acid sequence: CASSLAPTGGVDTGELFF.

V gene TRBV6-6 combines with J gene TRBJ2-3, with a weak D call TRBD2 (5 bases). Germline V lookup: CDR1 MNHNY, CDR2 SVGAGI (reference sequence). With 2 bases removed from V and 6 bases from J, the gap between germline ends came to 9 bases. The CDR3 loop spans 13 amino acids. Here the CDR3 reads CASSYGRPDTQYF. CDR3 DNA sequence: TGTGCCAGCAGTTACGGGAGACCCGATACGCAGTATTTT.

V is TRBV12-2 and J is TRBJ1-6. TRBV12-2 is shown as a pseudogene. The CDR3 length is 15 residues. CDR3 residues: CASREFGGPWSPLHF. CDR3 coding DNA: TGTGCAAGTCGTGAATTTGGGGGACCTTGGTCACCCCTCCACTTT.

The chain recombines TRBV6-6 with TRBJ1-1, with TRBD1 identical over 7 bases. The CDR3 extends over 11 amino acids. Germline V gene data show CDR1 as MNHNY and CDR2 as SVGAGI (reference sequence). The junction had 6 bases not matched to a gene; V was cut back by 6 bases and J by 11 bases. CDR3 region: CASSRQGDAFF. The CDR3 nucleotides read TGTGCCAGCAGCCGACAGGGAGACGCTTTCTTT.

The chain uses TRBV6-5 and TRBJ1-1; the D is unclear. The CDR3 is 13 amino acids. Germline V gene lookup returns CDR1 MNHEY and CDR2 SVGAGI. V shed 6 bases and J shed 13 bases, with 21 bases lying between them. The DNA of the CDR3 is TGTGCCAGCAGCAAAACTCACGGCGAGATGCGTTTCTTT. It encodes CASSKTHGEMRFF.

The V call is TRBV12-3 or TRBV12-4, the J call TRBJ1-2; 7 bases are shared with TRBD1. The CDR3 extends over 13 amino acids. The junction had 8 bases not matched to a gene; V was cut back by 7 bases and J by 6 bases. The CDR3 sequence: CASTWGQNNGYTF. The CDR3 region has the DNA TGTGCCAGCACCTGGGGACAGAACAATGGCTACACCTTC.

The chain uses TRBV19 and TRBJ1-3; no firm D call. Trimming shortened V by 1 base and J by 4 bases, and 5 bases separated the two germline ends. Germline CDR1 LNHDA, CDR2 SQIVND (reference sequence). The CDR3 consists of 13 residues. The CDR3 DNA follows: TGTGCCAGTAGTATAGGGCCCGGAAACACCATATATTTT. Translated, it gives CASSIGPGNTIYF.

V usage is TRBV2 and J usage is TRBJ2-2; 9 bases line up with TRBD2. Germline V CDR1 and CDR2: SNHLY, FYNNEI. The CDR3 covers 16 residues. V lost 6 bases, J lost 6 bases, and 11 bases stayed unmatched. CDR3 residues: CASRSDGLAGAGELFF. CDR3 sequence (DNA): TGTGCCAGCAGGTCGGACGGGTTAGCGGGAGCCGGGGAGCTGTTTTTT.

There are a few counts of this clone. V and J are TRBV5-6 and TRBJ2-2; D is unresolved. Per germline, CDR1 SGHDT and CDR2 YYEEEE. The CDR3 sequence is 12 residues long. V was pared by 0 bases and J by 6 bases, with 3 bases between. This chain's CDR3 is CASSLAPGELFF. DNA of the CDR3: TGTGCCAGCAGCTTGGCGCCCGGGGAGCTGTTTTTT.

CDR3: CASTTAGSGNTIYF. For the CDR3, the DNA is TGTGCCAGCACGACTGCAGGCTCTGGAAACACCATATATTTT. The chain employs TRBV28 and TRBJ1-3; D remains unclear. The V end was cut by 7 bases, the J end by 0 bases, with 10 bases between. Germline V CDR1 and CDR2: MDHEN, SYDVKM. The CDR3 consists of 14 residues. The full variable domain, its missing parts supplied by reference TRBV28 and TRBJ1-3, is DVKVTQSSRYLVKRTGEKVFLECVQDMDHENMFWYRQDPGLGLRLIYFSYDVKMKEKGDIPEGYSVSREKKERFSLILESASTNQTSMYLCASTTAGSGNTIYFGEGSWLTVV.

The chain couples TRBV7-2 to TRBJ2-1, with 8 bases aligning to TRBD2. V was pared by 1 base and J by 15 bases, with 8 bases of the junction left unmatched. The germline CDR1 and CDR2 sequences are SGHTA and FQGNSA. The CDR3 is 13 amino acids. The CDR3 reads CASSLGVGGGWFF. CDR3 DNA: TGTGCCAGCAGCTTAGGCGTCGGGGGGGGCTGGTTCTTC.

This rearrangement joins TRBV5-1 to TRBJ1-1, with TRBD1 identical over 8 bases. The CDR3 length is 14 residues. Trimming took 0 bases from V and 8 from J; bases not matched to a gene: 6. The germline V gene encodes CDR1 SGHRS and CDR2 YFSETQ. The CDR3 nucleotides read TGCGCCAGCAGCTTGGGGACAGGGCTCGAGGAAGCTTTCTTT. Translation gives CASSLGTGLEEAFF.

The rearrangement joins TRBV7-2 to TRBJ2-1; D call uncertain. The V and J ends lost 3 bases and 0 bases respectively, with 9 bases between them. Germline CDR1 SGHTA, CDR2 FQGNSA. The CDR3 is 15 residues long. CDR3 coding DNA: TGTGCCAGCAGCTTCTACGATTTCTCCTACAATGAGCAGTTCTTC. Residues: CASSFYDFSYNEQFF.

The chain uses TRBV29-1 and TRBJ1-1; TRBD1 is a possible D gene (6 bases). The CDR3 is made up of 12 amino acids. V lost 3 bases and J 8 bases, leaving 13 bases between the germline ends. CDR1 is SQVTM, CDR2 ANQGSEA, per germline. CDR3 in DNA: TGCAGCGTTGAGGGCCTGACAGGAGAAGCTTTCTTT. Residues: CSVEGLTGEAFF. The full variable domain, with the rest looked up from reference TRBV29-1 and TRBJ1-1, is SAVISQKPSRDICQRGTSLTIQCQVDSQVTMMFWYRQQPGQSLTLIATANQGSEATYESGFVIDKFPISRPNLTFSTLTVSNMSPEDSSIYLCSVEGLTGEAFFGQGTRLTVV.

This clone was seen just once. V usage is TRBV12-3 or TRBV12-4 and J usage is TRBJ1-1; unclear D gene. Trimming left V 4 bases short and J 4 bases short, with 10 bases between. The length of the CDR3 is 13 residues. CDR3 sequence (DNA): TGTGCCAGCAGTTGGGGATTACTCACTGAAGCTTTCTTT. Translation: CASSWGLLTEAFF.

The chain recombines TRBV24-1 with TRBJ2-2; D perhaps matches TRBD2 (5 bases). The CDR3 is 15 amino acids. CDR1 is KGHDR, CDR2 SFDVKD, per germline. Trimming left V 3 bases short and J 4 bases short, with 11 bases between. As DNA, the CDR3 is TGTGCCACCAGTGATCCCAGCGGACCCACCGGGGAGCTGTTTTTT. Translation: CATSDPSGPTGELFF.

The V and J genes are TRBV14 and TRBJ2-1; 10 nucleotides line up with TRBD2. The germline V gene has CDR1 SGHDN and CDR2 FVKESK. V shed 4 bases and J 4 bases; nucleotides not matched to a gene: 7. The CDR3 contains 16 residues. The CDR3 nucleotides read TGTGCCAGCAGCCTCCGGACTAGCGGACCATACAATGAGCAGTTCTTC. This sequence encodes CASSLRTSGPYNEQFF.

V gene TRBV18 combines with J gene TRBJ1-4, with 8 bases fitting TRBD1. The germline V gene encodes CDR1 KGHSH and CDR2 LQKENI. After removal of 4 bases from V and 8 bases from J, the junction contained 6 bases not matched to a gene. There are 14 residues in the CDR3. Here the CDR3 DNA reads TGTGCCAGCTCACTTGGACAGGGAGTGGAAAAACTGTTTTTT. Protein: CASSLGQGVEKLFF.

The chain has TRBV18 and TRBJ1-4, with 7 bases fitting TRBD1. The V segment lost 6 bases and the J segment 6 bases; nucleotides outside the gene matches: 7. The CDR3 extends over 14 amino acids. The germline V gene has CDR1 KGHSH and CDR2 LQKENI. The CDR3 nucleotides read TGTGCCAGCTCGCCCGACAGGGTGGATGAAAAACTGTTTTTT. Its translation is CASSPDRVDEKLFF. The full variable domain, completed using reference TRBV18 and TRBJ1-4, is NAGVMQNPRHLVRRRGQEARLRCSPMKGHSHVYWYRQLPEEGLKFMVYLQKENIIDESGMPKERFSAEFPKEGPSILRIQQVVRGDSAAYFCASSPDRVDEKLFFGSGTQLSVL.

This chain uses TRBV6-2 or TRBV6-3 with TRBJ2-4; D is possibly TRBD2 (6 bases). The germline V and J ends were trimmed by 5 bases and 0 bases, with 11 bases remaining between them. The CDR3 is made up of 15 amino acids. CDR1 and CDR2 (germline): MNHEY, SVGEGT. The CDR3 here is CASSTLAVAKNIQYF. CDR3 in DNA: TGTGCCAGCAGTACCTTAGCGGTAGCCAAAAACATTCAGTACTTC.

The chain links TRBV7-2 to TRBJ2-1; 7 bases fit TRBD1. Trimming took 5 bases from V and 9 from J; bases not matched to a gene: 7. The CDR3 has 13 amino acids. CDR1 and CDR2 from the germline V gene are SGHTA and FQGNSA. The CDR3 region is CASSRYRDSEQFF. As DNA, the CDR3 is TGTGCCAGCAGCCGGTACCGGGACAGTGAGCAGTTCTTC.

The gene calls are TRBV29-1 and TRBJ1-1, with D hard to call. The CDR3 is 12 residues long. Trimming took 5 bases from V and 1 from J, leaving 8 bases between them. CDR1 and CDR2 from the germline V gene are SQVTM and ANQGSEA. The DNA for the CDR3 is TGCAGCGTTTATCAGCAGAACACTGAAGCTTTCTTT. It encodes CSVYQQNTEAFF. Drawing the rest from reference TRBV29-1 and TRBJ1-1, the complete variable domain is SAVISQKPSRDICQRGTSLTIQCQVDSQVTMMFWYRQQPGQSLTLIATANQGSEATYESGFVIDKFPISRPNLTFSTLTVSNMSPEDSSIYLCSVYQQNTEAFFGQGTRLTVV.

This sequence joins TRBV4-3 and TRBJ2-7, with D possibly TRBD2 on 6 matching bases. Germline V CDR1 and CDR2: LGHNA, YSLEER. V gave up 0 bases and J gave up 1 base, with 7 bases separating them. CDR3 length equals 14 residues. CDR3 in DNA: TGCGCCAGCAGCCAAGAGCTAGCGTCCTACGAGCAGTACTTC. Amino acids: CASSQELASYEQYF.